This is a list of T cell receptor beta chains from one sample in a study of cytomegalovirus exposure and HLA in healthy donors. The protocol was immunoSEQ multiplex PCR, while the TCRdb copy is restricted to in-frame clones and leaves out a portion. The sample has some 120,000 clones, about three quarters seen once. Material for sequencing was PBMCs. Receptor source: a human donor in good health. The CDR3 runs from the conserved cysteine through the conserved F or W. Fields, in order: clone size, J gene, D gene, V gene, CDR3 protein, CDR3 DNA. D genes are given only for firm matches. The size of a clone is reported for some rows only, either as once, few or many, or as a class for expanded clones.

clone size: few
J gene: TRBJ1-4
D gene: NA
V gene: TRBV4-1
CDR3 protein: CASSGGVLNEKLFF
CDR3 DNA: TGCGCCAGCAGCGGGGGCGTATTAAATGAAAAACTGTTTTTT

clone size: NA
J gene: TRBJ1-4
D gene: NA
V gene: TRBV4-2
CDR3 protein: CASSQRRSGSEKLFF
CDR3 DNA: TGTGCCAGCAGCCAGAGACGGTCTGGGAGTGAAAAACTGTTTTTT

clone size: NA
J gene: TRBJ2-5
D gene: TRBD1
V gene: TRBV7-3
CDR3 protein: CASSRTGDFETQYF
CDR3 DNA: TGTGCCAGCAGCCGGACAGGGGACTTTGAGACCCAGTACTTC

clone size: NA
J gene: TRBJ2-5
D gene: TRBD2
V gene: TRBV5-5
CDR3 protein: CASSPGLAEETQYF
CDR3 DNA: TGTGCCAGCAGCCCGGGACTAGCGGAAGAGACCCAGTACTTC

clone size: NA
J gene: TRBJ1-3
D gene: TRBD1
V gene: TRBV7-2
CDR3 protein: CASSSQGTGDSGNTIYF
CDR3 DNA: TGTGCCAGCAGCTCACAGGGGACCGGAGACTCTGGAAACACCATATATTTT

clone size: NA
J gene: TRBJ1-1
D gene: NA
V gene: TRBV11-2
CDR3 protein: CASSLGIATEAFF
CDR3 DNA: TGTGCCAGCAGCCTCGGGATCGCTACTGAAGCTTTCTTT

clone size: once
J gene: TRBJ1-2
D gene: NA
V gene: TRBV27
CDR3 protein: CASRGTSLWGYGYTF
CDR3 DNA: TGTGCCAGCAGGGGGACATCTTTGTGGGGCTATGGCTACACCTTC

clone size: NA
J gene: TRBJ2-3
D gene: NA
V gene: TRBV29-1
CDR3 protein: CSSSQGGRDTQYF
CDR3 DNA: TGCAGCTCCAGCCAGGGGGGCAGGGATACGCAGTATTTT

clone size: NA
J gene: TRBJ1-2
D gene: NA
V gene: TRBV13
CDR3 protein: CASSQNRANYGYTF
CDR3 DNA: TGTGCCAGCAGCCAGAACAGGGCTAACTATGGCTACACCTTC

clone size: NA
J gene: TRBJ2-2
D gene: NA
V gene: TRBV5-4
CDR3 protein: CASSQDSRTGELFF
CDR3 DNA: TGTGCCAGCAGCCAAGATTCTAGAACCGGGGAGCTGTTTTTT

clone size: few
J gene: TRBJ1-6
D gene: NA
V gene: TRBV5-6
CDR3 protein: CASSLLSDNSPLHF
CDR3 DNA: TGTGCCAGCAGCTTGTTGTCAGATAATTCACCCCTCCACTTT

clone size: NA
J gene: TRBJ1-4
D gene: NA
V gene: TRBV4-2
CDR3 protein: CASSPKLIATNEKLFF
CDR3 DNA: TGTGCCAGCAGCCCCAAGCTAATCGCAACTAATGAAAAACTGTTTTTT

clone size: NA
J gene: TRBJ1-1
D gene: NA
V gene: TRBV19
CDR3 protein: CASSTTVLGTEAFF
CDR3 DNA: TGTGCCAGTAGTACGACAGTATTGGGCACTGAAGCTTTCTTT

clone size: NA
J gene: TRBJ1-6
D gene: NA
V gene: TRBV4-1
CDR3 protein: CASSQGGGGTDSPLHF
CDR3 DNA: TGCGCCAGCAGCCAAGGGGGTGGGGGGACGGATTCACCCCTCCACTTT

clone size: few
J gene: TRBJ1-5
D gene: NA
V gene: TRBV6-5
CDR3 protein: CASSWTENQPQHF
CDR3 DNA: TGTGCCAGCAGCTGGACTGAGAATCAGCCCCAGCATTTT

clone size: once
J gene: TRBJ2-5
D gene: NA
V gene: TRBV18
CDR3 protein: CASSPHFQETQYF
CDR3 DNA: TGTGCCAGCTCACCTCACTTCCAAGAGACCCAGTACTTC

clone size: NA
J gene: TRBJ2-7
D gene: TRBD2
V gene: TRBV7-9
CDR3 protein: CASSQAGERGASYEQYF
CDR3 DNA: TGTGCCAGCAGCCAAGCGGGGGAGCGGGGGGCCTCCTACGAGCAGTACTTC